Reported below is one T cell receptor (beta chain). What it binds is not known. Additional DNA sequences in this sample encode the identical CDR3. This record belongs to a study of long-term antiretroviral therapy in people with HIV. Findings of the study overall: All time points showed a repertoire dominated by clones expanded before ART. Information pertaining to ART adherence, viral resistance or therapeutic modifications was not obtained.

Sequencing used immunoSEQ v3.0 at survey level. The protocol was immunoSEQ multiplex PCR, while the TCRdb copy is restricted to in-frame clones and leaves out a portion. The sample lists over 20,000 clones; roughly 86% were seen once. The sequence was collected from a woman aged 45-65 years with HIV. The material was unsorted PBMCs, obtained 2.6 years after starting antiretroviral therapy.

The CDR3 sequence: CASSPDPTEAFF. The DNA of the CDR3 is TGTGCCAGCTCACCAGATCCTACTGAAGCTTTCTTT. V and J are TRBV18 and TRBJ1-1; no firm D call. Trimming cost V 2 bases and J 5 bases, with 6 bases left between them. The CDR3 runs to 12 residues. Germline V CDR1 and CDR2: KGHSH, LQKENI.